Listed below are T cell receptor beta chains from one sample, sequenced in a study of radiation and T cells in renal cell carcinoma. The method was immunoSEQ multiplex PCR; TCRdb's version includes in-frame clones alone and lacks a portion of them. The sample has roughly 100,000 clones, 70% to 90% seen once. The sequencing here drew on blood, taken from a patient whose treatment included radiotherapy and nephrectomy. These receptor sequences come from a man between 50 and 59 years old with renal cell carcinoma. CDR3s include the opening cysteine and the closing phenylalanine or tryptophan. A D gene is named only where the DNA matches it firmly. The size field is filled for only some rows; it gives once, few, many or a size class.

TRBV27	NA	TRBJ2-5	TRBD1	CASSLDPPTGWETQYF	TGTGCCAGCAGTTTAGATCCCCCGACAGGGTGGGAGACCCAGTACTTC
TRBV27	NA	TRBJ2-2	TRBD2	CASSWLAGSTGELFF	TGTGCCAGCAGTTGGCTAGCGGGTAGCACCGGGGAGCTGTTTTTT
TRBV4-2	NA	TRBJ1-3	NA	CASSQSTEGGLSGNTIYF	TGTGCCAGCAGCCAATCGACCGAGGGGGGTTTGTCTGGAAACACCATATATTTT
TRBV18	NA	TRBJ1-6	NA	CASSEENSPLHF	TGTGCCAGCTCAGAGGAGAATTCACCCCTCCACTTT
TRBV5-8	NA	TRBJ1-1	NA	CASSLNSGTTEAFF	TGTGCCAGCAGCCTAAACTCCGGGACAACTGAAGCTTTCTTT
TRBV7-2	NA	TRBJ2-5	TRBD2	CASSLGAGTSRWETQYF	TGTGCCAGCAGCTTAGGGGCCGGGACTAGCCGATGGGAGACCCAGTACTTC
TRBV29-1	NA	TRBJ2-1	TRBD1	CSVEPSTGEKYNEQFF	TGCAGCGTTGAACCGTCGACAGGGGAAAAATACAATGAGCAGTTCTTC
TRBV5-1	NA	TRBJ1-1	NA	CASSLEFFQGLGTEAFF	TGCGCCAGCAGCTTGGAGTTTTTTCAGGGTCTAGGGACTGAAGCTTTCTTT
TRBV7-3	NA	TRBJ2-1	TRBD2	CASSPRTSGVTYNEQFF	TGTGCCAGCAGCCCGCGGACTAGCGGGGTTACCTACAATGAGCAGTTCTTC
TRBV5-1	NA	TRBJ2-7	NA	CASSSSGTGGGEQYF	TGCGCCAGCAGCTCCTCAGGGACGGGTGGGGGTGAGCAGTACTTC
TRBV28	NA	TRBJ2-3	NA	CASRGTMGGLGEYTQYF	TGTGCCAGCAGGGGGACTATGGGGGGCCTTGGTGAATATACGCAGTATTTT
TRBV28	NA	TRBJ2-7	NA	CASSPLGEQYF	TGTGCCAGCAGTCCCCTCGGAGAGCAGTACTTC
TRBV7-9	NA	TRBJ1-1	NA	CASSLGRAYQAFF	TGTGCCAGCAGCTTAGGACGGGCATATCAAGCTTTCTTT
TRBV30	NA	TRBJ2-7	TRBD1	CAWSPGTATYEQYF	TGTGCCTGGAGTCCCGGGACAGCAACCTACGAGCAGTACTTC
TRBV18	NA	TRBJ2-2	NA	CASSRDIGTGELFF	TGTGCCAGCTCCCGGGACATCGGTACCGGGGAGCTGTTTTTT
TRBV19	NA	TRBJ1-5	NA	CASTPQGFGNQPQHF	TGTGCCAGTACCCCACAGGGTTTTGGGAATCAGCCCCAGCATTTT
TRBV19	once	TRBJ2-2	TRBD1	CASSMTLGTANTGELFF	TGTGCCAGTAGTATGACTCTCGGGACAGCGAACACCGGGGAGCTGTTTTTT
TRBV5-4	NA	TRBJ2-5	TRBD2	CASSSGLAGGPSGAQYF	TGTGCCAGCAGCTCGGGACTAGCGGGAGGCCCGTCGGGGGCCCAGTACTTC
TRBV25-1	NA	TRBJ2-1	NA	CASTHREGSLGEQFF	TGTGCCAGCACCCACAGGGAAGGGTCCCTTGGTGAGCAGTTCTTC
TRBV2	NA	TRBJ1-1	NA	CASSTGQRPALEAFF	TGTGCCAGCAGTACCGGACAGCGGCCTGCTCTTGAAGCTTTCTTT
TRBV7-2	NA	TRBJ2-3	NA	CASSLQGVGTDTQYF	TGTGCCAGCAGTTTACAGGGCGTGGGCACAGATACGCAGTATTTT
TRBV7-8	NA	TRBJ2-6	NA	CASSLGGHGANVLTF	TGTGCCAGCAGCTTAGGGGGGCACGGGGCCAACGTCCTGACTTTC
TRBV7-6	NA	TRBJ2-2	TRBD2	CASSSLAGGVNTGELFF	TGTGCCAGCAGCTCTCTAGCGGGGGGCGTGAACACCGGGGAGCTGTTTTTT
TRBV28	NA	TRBJ1-1	NA	CASSKSRDTEAFF	TGTGCCAGCAGTAAAAGCCGGGACACTGAAGCTTTCTTT
TRBV29-1	NA	TRBJ2-1	NA	CSVAREVSYNEQFF	TGCAGCGTAGCCAGGGAGGTATCCTACAATGAGCAGTTCTTC